The clone carrying this T cell receptor (beta chain) was detected only a few times. Germline V lookup: CDR1 SGHAT, CDR2 FQNNGV. V gave up 5 bases and J gave up 4 bases; unmatched junction bases: 4. The CDR3 length is 14 residues. The data were obtained in a study of beta chain features in type 1 diabetes. cDNA synthesis used the whole RNA isolate, giving expressed TCRB sequences. Assay used: immunoSEQ multiplex PCR; TCRdb lists only in-frame clones, some missing. The table has under 950,000 clones, 17% seen once; the top ten hold 0.023%. Sequenced material: naive CD4+ T cells from blood. The chain recombines TRBV11-2 with TRBJ2-7, with 11 bases that match TRBD2. The TCR originated in a woman under 30 in good health. The CDR3 DNA sequence: TGTGCCAGCAGCCAAGGGACTAGCGGTTACGAGCAGTACTTC. Residues: CASSQGTSGYEQYF.